Listed below are T cell receptor beta chains from one sample, sequenced in a study of T cell repertoires in cytomegalovirus infection. These receptors have no identified antigens. A single record per CDR3 protein comes from TCRdb applying MiXCR to the reads. Of approximately 990,000 distinct CDR3 sequences listed, 31% are singletons. This specimen was cultured CD8+ T cells from PBMCs, taken from culture after CMV antigen stimulation. Receptors originate from a human donor in good health (CMV status not recorded). Some clones in this sample may be carry-over from other donors' samples. Both conserved end residues are part of each CDR3. D genes are given only for firm matches. Size is stated for part of the rows, as once, few or many counts, or as a class when the clone is expanded.

length	V	D	size	J	DNA	CDR3
16	TRBV10-3	TRBD1	once	TRBJ2-3	TGTGCCATCAGTGACCTGGACAGGGGGCGAGCAGATACGCAGTATTTT	CAISDLDRGRADTQYF
16	TRBV27	-	once	TRBJ1-1	TGTGCCAGCAGTTTAGAAGGGTACACAGCGAACACTGAAGCTTTCTTT	CASSLEGYTANTEAFF
13	TRBV15	-	-	TRBJ2-7	TGTGCCACCAGCATCGAATTAGCCTACGAGCAGTACTTC	CATSIELAYEQYF
14	TRBV7-7	-	-	TRBJ2-2	TGTGCTAGCAGCCCAGACGGGAAGCTCGGGGAGCTGTTTTTT	CASSPDGKLGELFF
15	TRBV5-6	-	-	TRBJ1-6	TGTACCAGCAGCTTCCAGGGGATTTATAATTCACCCCTCCACTTT	CTSSFQGIYNSPLHF
15	TRBV6-6	-	few	TRBJ1-1	TGTGCCAGCAGTTACTTCCCCGAGGGAAACACTGAAGCTTTCTTT	CASSYFPEGNTEAFF
13	TRBV7-2	-	-	TRBJ2-3	TGTGCCAGCAACCCCGGCTCCGCAGATACGCAGTATTTT	CASNPGSADTQYF
13	TRBV4-1	TRBD1	-	TRBJ1-1	TGCGCCAGCAGCCACCCTAGGACAGGAGAAGCTTTCTTT	CASSHPRTGEAFF
15	TRBV20-1	-	-	TRBJ1-1	TGCAGTGCTAGAGATGGCGGGGGGACGAACACTGAAGCTTTCTTT	CSARDGGGTNTEAFF
16	TRBV7-6	-	-	TRBJ2-1	TGTGCCAGCAGCTCCCTTATAGCTCAGGGCTCCAATGAGCAGTTCTTC	CASSSLIAQGSNEQFF
15	TRBV7-4	TRBD1	few	TRBJ1-1	TGTGCCAGCAGCTTACGGGACAGGGGGTACACTGAAGCTTTCTTT	CASSLRDRGYTEAFF
14	TRBV6-1	-	-	TRBJ1-4	TGTGCCAGCACCCGAGGCAGCTTCAATGAAAAACTGTTTTTT	CASTRGSFNEKLFF
14	TRBV5-5	-	few	TRBJ1-2	TGTGCCAGCAGCTTGGGTGATGGGAGCTATGGCTACACCTTC	CASSLGDGSYGYTF
15	TRBV12-3/TRBV12-4	TRBD2	few	TRBJ2-2	TGTGCCAGCAAAGGGACTAGCGGTAACACCGGGGAGCTGTTTTTT	CASKGTSGNTGELFF
13	TRBV7-9	-	-	TRBJ2-7	TGTGCCAGCAGCTTCCACAGGGACCACGAGCAGTACTTC	CASSFHRDHEQYF
15	TRBV29-1	-	many	TRBJ1-6	TGCAGCGTTGCCCCACAGGGACAAGCGGGTTCACCCCTCCACTTT	CSVAPQGQAGSPLHF
12	TRBV6-1	-	few	TRBJ1-4	TGTGCCAGCAGCGACTTTGGGGTAGAACTGTTTTTT	CASSDFGVELFF
12	TRBV27	-	-	TRBJ2-5	TGTGCCAGCAAGGGATTACAAGAGACCCAGTACTTC	CASKGLQETQYF
16	TRBV27	TRBD2	few	TRBJ2-1	TGTGCCAGCAGTTTACGGGGCGGGGGGGCCCACAATGAGCAGTTCTTC	CASSLRGGGAHNEQFF
15	TRBV24-1	-	few	TRBJ2-5	TGTGCCACCAGTGGGAAGAGAGAGCTTAAGGAGACCCAGTACTTC	CATSGKRELKETQYF
15	TRBV7-2	-	-	TRBJ2-7	TGTGTCAGCAGCCACGGACAGTTGAATCCCTACGAGCAGTACTTC	CVSSHGQLNPYEQYF
13	TRBV20-1	-	-	TRBJ2-7	TGCAGTGCTCAGACATCCAGCTCCTACGAGCAGTACTTC	CSAQTSSSYEQYF
18	TRBV6-2/TRBV6-3	TRBD1	few	TRBJ1-5	TGTGCCAGCAGTTACTCGGAGGACAGGGGTTTTCGCAATCAGCCCCAGCATTTT	CASSYSEDRGFRNQPQHF
13	TRBV4-1	-	-	TRBJ2-1	TGCGCCAGCAATCATGGTGGGGGCGGGGAGCAGTTCTTC	CASNHGGGGEQFF
21	TRBV11-3	TRBD2	-	TRBJ2-1	TGTGCCAGCAGCTTACCGACTCCTCGACTAGCGGGGGGAGAGTCCTACAATGAGCAGTTCTTC	CASSLPTPRLAGGESYNEQFF
13	TRBV6-4	-	few	TRBJ1-5	TGTGCCAGCAGTGAAAGGGGAGGCCAGCCCCAGCATTTT	CASSERGGQPQHF
18	TRBV24-1	-	-	TRBJ2-2	TGTGCCACCAGTGGTTTGCGCAGGAGTTCCTCAGGGACCGGGGAGCTGTTTTTT	CATSGLRRSSSGTGELFF
15	TRBV28	TRBD1	-	TRBJ1-2	TGTGCCAGCTCTCACCGGACAGGAGGACTCTATGGCTACACCTTC	CASSHRTGGLYGYTF
16	TRBV10-3	-	-	TRBJ2-3	TGTGCCATCAGTGCCCGCCTTCAGCCCGGGGACCCAAATCTGTATTTT	CAISARLQPGDPNLYF
15	TRBV12-3/TRBV12-4	TRBD2	few	TRBJ2-5	TGTGCCAGCAGTCCAGGACTAGCGGGGGTTGAGACCCAGTACTTC	CASSPGLAGVETQYF
16	TRBV6-5	TRBD1	few	TRBJ1-2	TGTGCCAGCAGTTACTCAGGGACAGTCGATAACTATGGCTACACCTTC	CASSYSGTVDNYGYTF
14	TRBV6-6	TRBD1	-	TRBJ1-5	TGTGCCAGCAGGCTCAGGGGGGTTCAAGAGCCCCAGCATTTT	CASRLRGVQEPQHF
14	TRBV13	-	-	TRBJ2-7	TGTGCCACTCAGGGGAGCGGGCTTTTAGACGAGCAGTACTTC	CATQGSGLLDEQYF
12	TRBV27	-	few	TRBJ1-1	TGTGCCAGCAGGAGGTTCGACACTGAAGCTTTCTTT	CASRRFDTEAFF
16	TRBV23-1	TRBD1	-	TRBJ1-5	TGCGCCAGCAGGGGTGGACAGGGGGTTTGCAATCAGCCCCAGCATTTT	CASRGGQGVCNQPQHF
14	TRBV27	-	-	TRBJ1-6	TGTGCCAGCAGTTTTGGGGGCTGGGATTCACCCCTCCACTTT	CASSFGGWDSPLHF
17	TRBV6-5	TRBD1	-	TRBJ1-1	TGTGCCAGCAGTCCACTCCGGGACAGGGCTTCTAACACTGAAGCTTTCTTT	CASSPLRDRASNTEAFF
14	TRBV12-3/TRBV12-4	TRBD2	-	TRBJ2-5	TGTGCCAGCAGTTTTGTAGCGGGGGCAGAGACCCAGTACTTC	CASSFVAGAETQYF
13	TRBV10-2	TRBD1	few	TRBJ1-5	TGCGCCAGCAGCGACAGGGGAAGGCAGCCCCAGCATTTT	CASSDRGRQPQHF
13	TRBV7-9	TRBD2	-	TRBJ2-3	TGTGCCGGAGCGGGGGGGGGCCCAGATACGCAGTATTTT	CAGAGGGPDTQYF
16	TRBV6-5	-	-	TRBJ2-5	TGTGCCAGCAGTTACTCGACTTGGAAGCGGGCCGGGACCCAGTACTTC	CASSYSTWKRAGTQYF
14	TRBV19	-	few	TRBJ1-1	TGTGCCAGTAGCTGGACGGGGCCGGGCACTGAAGCTTTCTTT	CASSWTGPGTEAFF
14	TRBV27	-	few	TRBJ1-5	TGTGCCAGCAGTCCCGGGACACCCAATCAGCCCCAGCATTTT	CASSPGTPNQPQHF
14	TRBV20-1	-	-	TRBJ2-7	TGCAGTGCCGCTGCCCTGACCGGGCCCCCCCTACCGTACTTC	CSAAALTGPPLPYF
13	TRBV7-2	-	-	TRBJ1-6	TGTGCCAGCAGCCCAGACGGGAACCCACCCCTCCACTTT	CASSPDGNPPLHF
16	TRBV7-9	-	-	TRBJ2-3	TGTGTCAGCAGCTTAGTTGGGGGGGCCTTCACAGATACGCAGTATTTT	CVSSLVGGAFTDTQYF
18	TRBV7-9	TRBD1	many	TRBJ2-2	TGTGCCAGCAGCCCCCGGGACAGAACTGGATCGAACACCGGGGAGCTGTTTTTT	CASSPRDRTGSNTGELFF